This T cell receptor beta chain came from a study of response to subunit inactivated influenza vaccine. As regards this clonotype: Its antigen is unidentified.

TCRdb redid the calling of the RT-PCR reads with MiXCR, one entry per CDR3 protein. The table has 300,000 to 350,000 distinct CDR3 sequences, less than 25% seen once. Findings of the study overall: The study's authors posited that every seasonal influenza vaccination enlists few new T cells.

Trimming removed 0 bases at V and 6 bases at J, with 11 bases between. The CDR3 is 13 residues long. From germline, CDR1 is GTSNPN and CDR2 SVGIG (reference sequence). This chain joins TRBV30 and TRBJ1-1; no reliable D call. This TCR was recovered from a man aged 45-69 years who received an inactivated influenza vaccine. This specimen consisted of PBMCs from blood, obtained about 19 months after vaccination. Here the CDR3 reads CAWSVFVVAEAFF. The CDR3 DNA reads as TGTGCCTGGAGTGTCTTTGTGGTGGCTGAAGCTTTCTTT.